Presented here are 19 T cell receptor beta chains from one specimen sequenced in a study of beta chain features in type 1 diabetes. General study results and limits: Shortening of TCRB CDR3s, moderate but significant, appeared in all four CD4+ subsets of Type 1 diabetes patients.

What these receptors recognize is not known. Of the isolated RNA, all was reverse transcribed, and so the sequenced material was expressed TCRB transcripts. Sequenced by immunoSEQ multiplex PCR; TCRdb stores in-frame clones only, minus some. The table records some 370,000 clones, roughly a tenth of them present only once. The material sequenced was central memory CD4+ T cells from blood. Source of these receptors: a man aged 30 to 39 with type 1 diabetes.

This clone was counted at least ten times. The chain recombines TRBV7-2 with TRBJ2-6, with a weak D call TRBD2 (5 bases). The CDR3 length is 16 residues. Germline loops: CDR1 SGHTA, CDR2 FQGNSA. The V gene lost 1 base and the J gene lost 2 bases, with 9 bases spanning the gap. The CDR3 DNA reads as TGTGCCAGCAGCTTAGTTTACGGGGCTGGGGCCAACGTCCTGACTTTC. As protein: CASSLVYGAGANVLTF.

The CDR3 here is CASSYSSVTTGELFF. The CDR3 DNA sequence: TGTGCCAGCAGTTACTCAAGCGTCACCACCGGGGAGCTGTTTTTT. This chain uses TRBV6-6 with TRBJ2-2, with D hard to call. Germline assignment: CDR1 MNHNY and CDR2 SVGAGI (reference sequence). CDR3 size: 15 residues. V was trimmed by 0 bases and J by 4 bases, leaving 9 bases between them.

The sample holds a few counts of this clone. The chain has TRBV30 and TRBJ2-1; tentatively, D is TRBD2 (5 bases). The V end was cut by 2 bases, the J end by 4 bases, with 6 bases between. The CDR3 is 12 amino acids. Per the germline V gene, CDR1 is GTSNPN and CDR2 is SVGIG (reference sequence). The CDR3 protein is CAWSRGYNEQFF. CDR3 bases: TGTGCCTGGAGTCGGGGATACAATGAGCAGTTCTTC.

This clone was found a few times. The CDR3 loop is CASSHRRGAVKSNQPQHF. The CDR3 nucleotides are TGTGCCAGCAGCCACCGAAGGGGGGCTGTAAAAAGCAATCAGCCCCAGCATTTT. The genes are TRBV11-2 and TRBJ1-5, with D tentatively TRBD1 (6 bases). CDR3 size: 18 residues. V was clipped by 5 bases and J by 1 base, with 21 bases between them. In germline, CDR1 is SGHAT, CDR2 FQNNGV. Variable domain in full (rest from reference TRBV11-2 and TRBJ1-5): EAGVAQSPRYKIIEKRQSVAFWCNPISGHATLYWYQQILGQGPKLLIQFQNNGVVDDSQLPKDRFSAERLKGVDSTLKIQPAKLEDSAVYLCASSHRRGAVKSNQPQHFGDGTRLSIL.

CDR3 nucleotides: TGTGCCAGCAGGACGACAGGGGGTTTCTACGAGCAGTACTTC. This translates into CASRTTGGFYEQYF. The genes are TRBV5-4 and TRBJ2-7; the match to TRBD1 covers 9 bases. CDR1 is SGHNT, CDR2 YYREEE, per germline (reference sequence). V lost 5 bases, J lost 3 bases, and 6 bases stayed unmatched. This CDR3 is 14 amino acids long.

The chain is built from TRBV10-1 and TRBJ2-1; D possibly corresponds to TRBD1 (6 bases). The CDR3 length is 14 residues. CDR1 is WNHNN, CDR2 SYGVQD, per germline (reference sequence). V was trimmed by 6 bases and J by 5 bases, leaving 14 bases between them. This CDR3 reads CASRNRDTHNEQFF. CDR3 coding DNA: TGCGCCAGCAGAAACCGGGACACGCACAATGAGCAGTTCTTC.

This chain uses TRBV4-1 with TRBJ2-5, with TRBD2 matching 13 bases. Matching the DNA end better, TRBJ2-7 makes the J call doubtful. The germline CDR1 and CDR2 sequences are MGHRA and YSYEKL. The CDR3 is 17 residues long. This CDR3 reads CASSQEGTSGTPYEQYF. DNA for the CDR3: TGCGCCAGCAGCCAAGAGGGGACTAGCGGGACCCCCTACGAGCAGTACTTC.

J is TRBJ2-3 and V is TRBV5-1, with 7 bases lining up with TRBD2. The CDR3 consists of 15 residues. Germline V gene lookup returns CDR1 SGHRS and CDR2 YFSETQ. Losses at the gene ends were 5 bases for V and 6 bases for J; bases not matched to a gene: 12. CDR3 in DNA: TGCGCCAGCAGTGGGGAGGGCCAGGCGATGGATACGCAGTATTTT. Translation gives CASSGEGQAMDTQYF.

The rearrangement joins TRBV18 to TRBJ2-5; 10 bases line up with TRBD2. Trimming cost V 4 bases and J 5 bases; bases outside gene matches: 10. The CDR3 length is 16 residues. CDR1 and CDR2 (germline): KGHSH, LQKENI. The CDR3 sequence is CASSLTLAGEFETQYF. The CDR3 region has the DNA TGTGCCAGCTCACTTACCCTAGCGGGAGAATTCGAGACCCAGTACTTC. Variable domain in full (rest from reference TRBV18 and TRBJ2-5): NAGVMQNPRHLVRRRGQEARLRCSPMKGHSHVYWYRQLPEEGLKFMVYLQKENIIDESGMPKERFSAEFPKEGPSILRIQQVVRGDSAAYFCASSLTLAGEFETQYFGPGTRLLVL.

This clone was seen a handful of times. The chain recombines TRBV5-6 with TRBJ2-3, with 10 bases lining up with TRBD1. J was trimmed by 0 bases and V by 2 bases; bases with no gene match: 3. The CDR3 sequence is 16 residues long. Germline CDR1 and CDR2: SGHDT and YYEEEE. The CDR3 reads CASSFWTGGSTDTQYF. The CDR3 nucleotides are TGTGCCAGCAGCTTTTGGACAGGGGGTAGCACAGATACGCAGTATTTT.

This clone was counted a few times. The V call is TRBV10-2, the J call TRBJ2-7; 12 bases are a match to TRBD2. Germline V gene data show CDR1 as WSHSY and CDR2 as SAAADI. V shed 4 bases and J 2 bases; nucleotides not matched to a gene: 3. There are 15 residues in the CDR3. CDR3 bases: TGCGCCAGCAGTGGGCTAGCGGGGGGGGCCTACGAGCAGTACTTC. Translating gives CASSGLAGGAYEQYF.

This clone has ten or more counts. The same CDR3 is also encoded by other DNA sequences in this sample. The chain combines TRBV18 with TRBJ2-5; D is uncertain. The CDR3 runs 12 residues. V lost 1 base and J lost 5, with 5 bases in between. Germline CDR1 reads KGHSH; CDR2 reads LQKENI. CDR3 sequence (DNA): TGTGCCAGCTCACCACAATCCGAGACCCAGTACTTC. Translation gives CASSPQSETQYF.

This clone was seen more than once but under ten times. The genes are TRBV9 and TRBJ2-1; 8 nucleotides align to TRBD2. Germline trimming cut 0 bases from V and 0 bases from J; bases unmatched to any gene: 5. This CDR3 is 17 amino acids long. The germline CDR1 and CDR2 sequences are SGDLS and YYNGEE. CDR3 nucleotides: TGTGCCAGCAGCGTAGCTGTGGCGGGAGGCTCCTACAATGAGCAGTTCTTC. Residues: CASSVAVAGGSYNEQFF.

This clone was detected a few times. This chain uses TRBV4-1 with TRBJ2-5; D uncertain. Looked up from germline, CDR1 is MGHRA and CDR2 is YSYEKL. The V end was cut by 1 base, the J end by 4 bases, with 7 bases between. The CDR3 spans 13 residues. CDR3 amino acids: CASSQAGGETQYF. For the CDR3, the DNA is TGCGCCAGCAGCCAAGCAGGCGGAGAGACCCAGTACTTC.

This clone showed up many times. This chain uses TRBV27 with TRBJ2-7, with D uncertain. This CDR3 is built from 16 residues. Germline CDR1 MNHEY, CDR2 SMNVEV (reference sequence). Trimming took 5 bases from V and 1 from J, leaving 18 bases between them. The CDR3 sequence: CASSPLIGAHSYEQYF. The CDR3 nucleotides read TGTGCCAGCAGTCCCCTCATTGGCGCCCATTCCTACGAGCAGTACTTC.

For the CDR3, the DNA is TGTGCCAGCAGTTACACCCAGGGTAAGCAGCCCCAGCATTTT. It specifies CASSYTQGKQPQHF. This chain joins TRBV6-5 and TRBJ1-5, with a possible D match to TRBD1 (5 bases). Trimming left V 2 bases short and J 7 bases short, with 12 bases between. Germline assignment: CDR1 MNHEY and CDR2 SVGAGI. This CDR3 is 14 amino acids long.

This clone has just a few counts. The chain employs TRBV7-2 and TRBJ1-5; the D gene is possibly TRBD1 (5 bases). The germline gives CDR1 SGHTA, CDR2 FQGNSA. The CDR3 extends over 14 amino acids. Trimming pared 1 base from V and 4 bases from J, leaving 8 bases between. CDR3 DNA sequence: TGTGCCAGCAGCTTAGAGCGGGGGAATCAGCCCCAGCATTTT. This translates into CASSLERGNQPQHF. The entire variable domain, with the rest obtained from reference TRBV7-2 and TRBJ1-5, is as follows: GAGVSQSPSNKVTEKGKDVELRCDPISGHTALYWYRQSLGQGLEFLIYFQGNSAPDKSGLPSDRFSAERTGGSVSTLTIQRTQQEDSAVYLCASSLERGNQPQHFGDGTRLSIL.

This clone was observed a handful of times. The CDR3 is CASSDLGIPNQPQHF. CDR3 bases: TGTGCCAGCAGTGACTTGGGTATCCCAAATCAGCCCCAGCATTTT. V and J are TRBV2 and TRBJ1-5, with D unclear. Per germline, CDR1 SNHLY and CDR2 FYNNEI. The CDR3 is 15 residues long. V lost 3 bases, J lost 4 bases, and 13 bases lay in between.

Written as DNA, the CDR3 is TGTGCCACCAGCAGTGCTCGACGGCTACCTATCTACGAGCAGTACTTC. This translates into CATSSARRLPIYEQYF. The chain carries TRBV15 and TRBJ2-7; D not resolved. CDR3 length: 16 residues. Trimming pared 3 bases from V and 3 bases from J, leaving 18 bases between. Germline values: CDR1 LNHNV, CDR2 YYDKDF (reference sequence).